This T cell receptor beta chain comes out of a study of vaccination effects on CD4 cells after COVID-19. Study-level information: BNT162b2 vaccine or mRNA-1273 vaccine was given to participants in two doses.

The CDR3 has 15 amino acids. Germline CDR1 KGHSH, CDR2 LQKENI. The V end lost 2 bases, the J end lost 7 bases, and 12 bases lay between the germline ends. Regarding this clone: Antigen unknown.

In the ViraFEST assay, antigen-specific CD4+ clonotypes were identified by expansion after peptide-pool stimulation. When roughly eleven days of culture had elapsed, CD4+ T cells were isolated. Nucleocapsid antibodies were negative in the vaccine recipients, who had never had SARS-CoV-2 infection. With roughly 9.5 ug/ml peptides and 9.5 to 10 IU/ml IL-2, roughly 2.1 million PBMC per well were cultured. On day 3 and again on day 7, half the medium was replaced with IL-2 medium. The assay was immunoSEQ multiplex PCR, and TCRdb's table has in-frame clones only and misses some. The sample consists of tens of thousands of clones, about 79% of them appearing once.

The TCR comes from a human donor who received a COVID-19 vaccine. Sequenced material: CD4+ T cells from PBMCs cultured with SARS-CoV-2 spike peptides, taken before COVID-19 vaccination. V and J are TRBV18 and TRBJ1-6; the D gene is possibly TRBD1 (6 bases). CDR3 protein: CASSPAGGENSPLHF. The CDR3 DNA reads TGTGCCAGCTCACCAGCGGGGGGCGAAAATTCACCCCTCCACTTT.